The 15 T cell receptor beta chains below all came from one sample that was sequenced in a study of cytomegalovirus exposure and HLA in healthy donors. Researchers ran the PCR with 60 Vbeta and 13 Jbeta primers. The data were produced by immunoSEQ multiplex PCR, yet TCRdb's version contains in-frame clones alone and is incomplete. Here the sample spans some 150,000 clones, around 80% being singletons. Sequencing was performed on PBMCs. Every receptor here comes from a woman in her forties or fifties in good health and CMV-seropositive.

The chain's CDR3 is CASSPPGNTGELFF. For the CDR3, the DNA is TGTGCCAGCAGCCCCCCGGGGAACACCGGGGAGCTGTTTTTT. The V call is TRBV21-1, the J call TRBJ2-2; TRBD2, the table's D call, was not compared with the DNA. TRBV21-1 represents a pseudogene. CDR3 size: 14 residues.

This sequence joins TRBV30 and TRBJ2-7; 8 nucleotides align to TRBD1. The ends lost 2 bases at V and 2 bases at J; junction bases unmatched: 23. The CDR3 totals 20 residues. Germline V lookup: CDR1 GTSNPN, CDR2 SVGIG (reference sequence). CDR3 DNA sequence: TGTGCCTGGAGTCCGATTCCGGGACAGGAAAAAAAATTTGGCCCCTACGAGCAGTACTTC. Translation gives CAWSPIPGQEKKFGPYEQYF. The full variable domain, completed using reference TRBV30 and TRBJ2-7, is SQTIHQWPATLVQPVGSPLSLECTVEGTSNPNLYWYRQAAGRGLQLLFYSVGIGQISSEVPQNLSASRPQDRQFILSSKKLLLSDSGFYLCAWSPIPGQEKKFGPYEQYFGPGTRLTVT.

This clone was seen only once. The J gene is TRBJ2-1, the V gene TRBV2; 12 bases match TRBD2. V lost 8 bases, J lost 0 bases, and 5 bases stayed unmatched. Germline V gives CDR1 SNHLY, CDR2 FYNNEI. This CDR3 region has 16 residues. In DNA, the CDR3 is TGTGCCAGCCCGCTAGCGGGGGGGAGCTCCTACAATGAGCAGTTCTTC. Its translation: CASPLAGGSSYNEQFF.

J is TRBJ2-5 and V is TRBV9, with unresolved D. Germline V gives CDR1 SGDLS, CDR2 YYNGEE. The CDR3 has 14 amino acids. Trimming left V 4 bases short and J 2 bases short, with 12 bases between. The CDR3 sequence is CASSPHSAQETQYF. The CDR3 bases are TGTGCCAGCAGCCCCCACTCTGCGCAAGAGACCCAGTACTTC.

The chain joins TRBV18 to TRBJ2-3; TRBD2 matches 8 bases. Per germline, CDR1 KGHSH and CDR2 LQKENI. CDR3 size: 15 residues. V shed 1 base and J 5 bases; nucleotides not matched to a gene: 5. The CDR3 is CASSPRAGEGDTQYF. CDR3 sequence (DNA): TGTGCCAGCTCACCACGAGCGGGGGAGGGAGATACGCAGTATTTT.

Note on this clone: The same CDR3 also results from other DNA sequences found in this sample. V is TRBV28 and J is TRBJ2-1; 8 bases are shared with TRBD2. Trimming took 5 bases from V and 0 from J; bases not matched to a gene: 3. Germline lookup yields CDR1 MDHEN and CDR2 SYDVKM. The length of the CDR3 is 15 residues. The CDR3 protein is CASSLSGSSYNEQFF. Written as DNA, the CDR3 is TGTGCCAGCAGTCTCAGCGGGAGCTCCTACAATGAGCAGTTCTTC.

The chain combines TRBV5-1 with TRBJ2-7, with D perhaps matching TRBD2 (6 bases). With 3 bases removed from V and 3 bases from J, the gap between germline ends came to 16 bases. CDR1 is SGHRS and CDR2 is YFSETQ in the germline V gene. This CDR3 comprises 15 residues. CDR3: CASSSDPGANYEQYF. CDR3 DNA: TGCGCCAGCAGCTCGGATCCGGGAGCGAACTACGAGCAGTACTTC.

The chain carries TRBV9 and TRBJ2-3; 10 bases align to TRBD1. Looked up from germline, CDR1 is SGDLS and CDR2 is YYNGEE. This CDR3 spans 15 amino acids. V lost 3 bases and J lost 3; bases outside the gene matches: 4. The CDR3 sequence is CASSAQDRGTDTQYF. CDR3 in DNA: TGTGCCAGCAGCGCCCAGGACAGGGGGACAGATACGCAGTATTTT.

CDR3 nucleotides: TGTGCCAGTAGTATCCAGGGGGCAACTGAAGCTTTCTTT. Protein product: CASSIQGATEAFF. The chain carries TRBV19 and TRBJ1-1, with 8 bases matching TRBD1. Germline lookup yields CDR1 LNHDA and CDR2 SQIVND (reference sequence). CDR3 length: 13 amino acids. Trimming at V came to 3 bases and at J to 5 bases, leaving 2 bases not matched to a gene.

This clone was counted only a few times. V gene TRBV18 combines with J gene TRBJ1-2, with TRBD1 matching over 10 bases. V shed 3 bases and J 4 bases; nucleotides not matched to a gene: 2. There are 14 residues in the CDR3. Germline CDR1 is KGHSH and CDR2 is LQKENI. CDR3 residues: CASSPGQGFYGYTF. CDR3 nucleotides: TGTGCCAGCTCACCGGGACAGGGGTTCTATGGCTACACCTTC.

In nucleotides, the CDR3 is TGTGCCAGCAGTTACTCGAACCAGGTATCCTCCTACGAGCAGTACTTC. Protein: CASSYSNQVSSYEQYF. V is TRBV6-5 and J is TRBJ2-7; unclear D gene. Looked up from germline, CDR1 is MNHEY and CDR2 is SVGAGI. The CDR3 is made up of 16 amino acids. Trimming stripped 0 bases from V and 0 bases from J, with 12 bases between.

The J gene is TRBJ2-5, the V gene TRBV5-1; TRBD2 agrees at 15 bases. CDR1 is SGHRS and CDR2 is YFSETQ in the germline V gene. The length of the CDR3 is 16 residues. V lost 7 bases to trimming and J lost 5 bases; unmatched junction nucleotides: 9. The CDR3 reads CASSGLAGGGRETQYF. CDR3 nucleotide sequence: TGCGCCAGCTCGGGACTAGCGGGAGGCGGTAGGGAGACCCAGTACTTC.

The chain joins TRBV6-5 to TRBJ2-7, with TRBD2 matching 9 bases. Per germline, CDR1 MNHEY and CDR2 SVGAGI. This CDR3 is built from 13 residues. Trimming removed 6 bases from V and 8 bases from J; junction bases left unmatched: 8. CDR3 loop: CASSPAGGIKQYF. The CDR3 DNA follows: TGTGCCAGCAGCCCAGCGGGGGGAATTAAGCAGTACTTC.

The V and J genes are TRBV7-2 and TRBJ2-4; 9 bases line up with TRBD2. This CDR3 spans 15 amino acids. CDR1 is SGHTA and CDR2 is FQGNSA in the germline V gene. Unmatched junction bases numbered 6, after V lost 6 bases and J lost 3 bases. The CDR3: CASRPAGGGKNIQYF. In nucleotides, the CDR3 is TGTGCCAGCAGACCAGCGGGAGGTGGCAAAAACATTCAGTACTTC.

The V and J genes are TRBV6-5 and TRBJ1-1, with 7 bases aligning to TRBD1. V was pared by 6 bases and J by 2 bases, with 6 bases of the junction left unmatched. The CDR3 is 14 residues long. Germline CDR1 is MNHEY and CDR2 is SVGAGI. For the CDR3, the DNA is TGTGCCAGCAGAACAGGGACAGCCAACACTGAAGCTTTCTTT. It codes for CASRTGTANTEAFF.